The present TCR beta chain was sequenced within a study of graft-versus-host responses after intestinal transplantation. Study at large: Isolated intestinal, liver-intestinal, or multivisceral transplants had been given to the recipients. After anti-thymocyte globulin induction, recipients took tacrolimus and steroids for 2 to 3 years.

Clones were read by immunoSEQ multiplex PCR, and TCRdb kept only the in-frame ones, dropping some. Among 13,000 to 15,000 clones listed, 90% to 95% were seen once. This clone was found once. Its antigen remains unidentified. CDR3 length: 17 residues. Germline assignment: CDR1 PRHDT and CDR2 FYEKMQ (reference sequence). V trimming: 2 bases; J trimming: 4 bases; junction bases outside the gene matches: 9. General observations from the study: Recipient-marrow GvH clones were detected, some having first appeared in ileum or blood. The study found high graft-versus-host to host-versus-graft clonal ratios in allografts of patients with graft-donor T cell macrochimerism.

The sample consisted of PBMCs, taken 9 days after transplant. The genes are TRBV13 and TRBJ2-3; TRBD2 matches at 10 bases. This clonotype was sampled from a human patient who received an intestinal transplant, so some T cells may come from the graft donor. CDR3 bases: TGTGCCAGCAGCTTATTCCTAGCGGGAGCTGGGGCAGATACGCAGTATTTT. Encoded protein: CASSLFLAGAGADTQYF. Filled out from reference TRBV13 and TRBJ2-3, the complete variable domain reads AAGVIQSPRHLIKEKRETATLKCYPIPRHDTVYWYQQGPGQDPQFLISFYEKMQSDKGSIPDRFSAQQFSDYHSELNMSSLELGDSALYFCASSLFLAGAGADTQYFGPGTRLTVL.